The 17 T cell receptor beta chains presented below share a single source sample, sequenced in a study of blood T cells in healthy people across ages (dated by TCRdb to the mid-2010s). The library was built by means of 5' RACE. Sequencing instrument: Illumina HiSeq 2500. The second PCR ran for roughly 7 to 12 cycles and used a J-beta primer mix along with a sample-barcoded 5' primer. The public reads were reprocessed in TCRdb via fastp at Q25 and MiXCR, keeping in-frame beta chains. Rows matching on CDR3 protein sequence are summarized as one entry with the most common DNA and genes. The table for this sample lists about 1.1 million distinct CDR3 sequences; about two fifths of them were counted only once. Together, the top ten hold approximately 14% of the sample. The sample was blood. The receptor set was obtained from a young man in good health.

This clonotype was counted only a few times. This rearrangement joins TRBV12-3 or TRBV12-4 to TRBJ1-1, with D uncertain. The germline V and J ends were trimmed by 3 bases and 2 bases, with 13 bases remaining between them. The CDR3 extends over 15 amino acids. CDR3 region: CASSFGRGRNTEAFF. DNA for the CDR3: TGTGCCAGCAGTTTCGGGCGAGGACGCAACACTGAAGCTTTCTTT.

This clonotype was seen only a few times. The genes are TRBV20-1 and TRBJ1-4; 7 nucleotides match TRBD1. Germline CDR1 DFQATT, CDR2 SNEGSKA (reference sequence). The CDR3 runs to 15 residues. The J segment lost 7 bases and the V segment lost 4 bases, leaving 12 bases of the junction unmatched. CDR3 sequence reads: CSAKAGGLKGEKLFF. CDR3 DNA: TGCAGTGCTAAGGCAGGGGGGTTAAAGGGTGAAAAACTGTTTTTT.

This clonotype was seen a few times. The DNA for the CDR3 is TGCAGTGCTAGAGTGGCCCGGGGGGAGCAGTTCTTC. It encodes CSARVARGEQFF. This rearrangement joins TRBV20-1 to TRBJ2-1; a weak D match, TRBD2 (6 bases). The CDR3 runs to 12 residues. Germline-derived CDR1 and CDR2 are DFQATT and SNEGSKA (reference sequence). Trimming left V 1 base short and J 10 bases short, with 11 bases between.

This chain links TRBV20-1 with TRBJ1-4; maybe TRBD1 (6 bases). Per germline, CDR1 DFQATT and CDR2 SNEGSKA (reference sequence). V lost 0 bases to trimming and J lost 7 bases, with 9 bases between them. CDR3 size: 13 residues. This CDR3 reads CSARDTRGEKLFF. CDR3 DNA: TGCAGTGCTAGAGACACCAGGGGTGAAAAACTGTTTTTT.

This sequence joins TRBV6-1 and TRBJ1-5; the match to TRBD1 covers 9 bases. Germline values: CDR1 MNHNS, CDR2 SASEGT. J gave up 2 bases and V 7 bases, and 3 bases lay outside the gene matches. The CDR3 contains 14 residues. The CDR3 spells CASKGDRGNQPQHF. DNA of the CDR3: TGTGCCAGCAAAGGGGACAGGGGCAATCAGCCCCAGCATTTT.

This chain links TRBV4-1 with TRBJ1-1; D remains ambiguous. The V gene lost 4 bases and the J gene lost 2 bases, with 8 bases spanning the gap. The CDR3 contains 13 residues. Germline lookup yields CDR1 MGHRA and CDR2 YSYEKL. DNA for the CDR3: TGCGCCAGCAGCCGATCAGCCAACACTGAAGCTTTCTTT. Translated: CASSRSANTEAFF.

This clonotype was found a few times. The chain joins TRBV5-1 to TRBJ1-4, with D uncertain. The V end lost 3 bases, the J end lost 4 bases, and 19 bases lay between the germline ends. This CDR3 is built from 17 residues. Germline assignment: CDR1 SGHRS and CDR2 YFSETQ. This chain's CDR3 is CASSSGLAGERNEKLFF. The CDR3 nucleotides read TGCGCCAGCAGCTCGGGATTGGCCGGAGAACGTAATGAAAAACTGTTTTTT.

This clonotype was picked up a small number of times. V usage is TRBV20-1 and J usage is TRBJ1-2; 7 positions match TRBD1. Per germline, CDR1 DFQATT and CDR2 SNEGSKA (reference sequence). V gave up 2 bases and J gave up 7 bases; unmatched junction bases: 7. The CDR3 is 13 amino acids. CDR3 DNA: TGCAGTGCTAGAAACAGGGGAGTAGGTGGCTACACCTTC. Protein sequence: CSARNRGVGGYTF.

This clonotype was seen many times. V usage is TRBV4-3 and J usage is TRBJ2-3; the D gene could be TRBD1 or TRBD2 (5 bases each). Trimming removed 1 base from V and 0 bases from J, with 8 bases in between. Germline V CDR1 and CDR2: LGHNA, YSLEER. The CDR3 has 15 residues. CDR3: CASSQGGTSTDTQYF. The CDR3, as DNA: TGCGCCAGCAGCCAAGGTGGGACCAGCACAGATACGCAGTATTTT.

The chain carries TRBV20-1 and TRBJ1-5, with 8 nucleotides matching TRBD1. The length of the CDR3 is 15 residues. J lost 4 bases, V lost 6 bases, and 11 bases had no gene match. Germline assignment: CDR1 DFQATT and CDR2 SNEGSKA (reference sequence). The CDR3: CSAPPRTGSNQPQHF. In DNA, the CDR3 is TGCAGTGCCCCCCCTCGGACAGGGAGTAATCAGCCCCAGCATTTT.

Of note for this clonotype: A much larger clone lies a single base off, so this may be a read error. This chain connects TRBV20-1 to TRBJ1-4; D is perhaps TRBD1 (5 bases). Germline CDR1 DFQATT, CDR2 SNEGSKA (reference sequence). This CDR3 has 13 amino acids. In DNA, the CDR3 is TGCAGTGCTAGAGCCCCGGGGGGTGAAAAACAGTTTTTT. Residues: CSARAPGGEKQFF.

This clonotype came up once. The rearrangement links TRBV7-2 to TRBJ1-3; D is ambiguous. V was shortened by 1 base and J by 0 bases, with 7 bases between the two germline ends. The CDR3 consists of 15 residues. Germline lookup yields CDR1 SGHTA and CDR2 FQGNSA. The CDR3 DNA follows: TGTGCCAGCAGCTTAGGATTGATCTCTGGAAACACCATATATTTT. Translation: CASSLGLISGNTIYF.

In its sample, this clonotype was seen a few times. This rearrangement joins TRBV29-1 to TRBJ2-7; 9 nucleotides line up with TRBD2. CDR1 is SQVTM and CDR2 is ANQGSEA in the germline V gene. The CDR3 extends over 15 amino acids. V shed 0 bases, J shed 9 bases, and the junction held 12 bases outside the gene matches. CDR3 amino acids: CSVEEGGGAFGVQYF. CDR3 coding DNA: TGCAGCGTTGAAGAAGGCGGGGGGGCCTTTGGGGTGCAGTACTTC.

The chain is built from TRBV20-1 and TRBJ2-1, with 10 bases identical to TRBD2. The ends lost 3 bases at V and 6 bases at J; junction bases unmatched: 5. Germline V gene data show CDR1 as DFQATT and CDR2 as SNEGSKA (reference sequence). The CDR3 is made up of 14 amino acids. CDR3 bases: TGCAGTGCTAGGAGCGGGGGGGAATTCAATGAGCAGTTCTTC. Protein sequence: CSARSGGEFNEQFF.

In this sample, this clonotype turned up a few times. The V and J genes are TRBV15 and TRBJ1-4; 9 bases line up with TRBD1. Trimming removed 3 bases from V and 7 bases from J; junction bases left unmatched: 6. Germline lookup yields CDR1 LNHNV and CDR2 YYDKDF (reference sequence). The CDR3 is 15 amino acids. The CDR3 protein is CATSRGTGGGEKLFF. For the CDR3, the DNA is TGTGCCACCAGCAGGGGTACAGGGGGCGGTGAAAAACTGTTTTTT.

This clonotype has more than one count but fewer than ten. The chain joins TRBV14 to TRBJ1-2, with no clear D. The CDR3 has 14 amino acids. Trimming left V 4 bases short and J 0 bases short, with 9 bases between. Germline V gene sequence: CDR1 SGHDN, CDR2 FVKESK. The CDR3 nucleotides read TGTGCCAGCAGCCCCAGGCGATCTAACTATGGCTACACCTTC. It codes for CASSPRRSNYGYTF.

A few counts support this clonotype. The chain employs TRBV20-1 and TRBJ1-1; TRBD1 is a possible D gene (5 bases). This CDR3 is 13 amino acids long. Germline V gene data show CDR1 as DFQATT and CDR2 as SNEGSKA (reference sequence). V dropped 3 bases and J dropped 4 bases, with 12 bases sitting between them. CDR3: CSARDKGFTEAFF. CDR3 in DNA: TGCAGTGCTAGGGACAAGGGTTTCACTGAAGCTTTCTTT.